This entry lists 24 T cell receptor beta chains sequenced from one sample in a study of blood T cell repertoires in COVID-19. Measured with immunoSEQ multiplex PCR; TCRdb has only the in-frame clones, and not every one. The profile covers 150,000 to 200,000 clones, with around four fifths appearing a single time and approximately 7.7% taken by the ten largest. The sequenced material came from PBMCs or T cells enriched from blood (not recorded which). The receptors come from a woman aged 45 to 65 who had recovered from COVID-19.

The chain uses TRBV7-2 and TRBJ2-7; 7 nucleotides align to TRBD2. Germline V CDR1 and CDR2: SGHTA, FQGNSA. J was trimmed by 2 bases and V by 4 bases; bases with no gene match: 8. There are 15 residues in the CDR3. This CDR3 is CASSSLGTIPYEQYF. The DNA of the CDR3 is TGTGCCAGCAGCTCTTTAGGGACTATCCCCTACGAGCAGTACTTC.

This clone was recorded only once. V is TRBV18 and J is TRBJ2-6; D unclear. The germline V and J ends were trimmed by 6 bases and 0 bases, with 15 bases remaining between them. The CDR3 contains 17 residues. Germline values: CDR1 KGHSH, CDR2 LQKENI. This CDR3 is CASSLLGYSSGANVLTF. The CDR3, as DNA: TGTGCCAGCTCGCTCTTGGGCTATAGCTCTGGGGCCAACGTCCTGACTTTC.

The J gene is TRBJ1-1, the V gene TRBV6-2 or TRBV6-3; D is possibly TRBD1 (6 bases). The CDR3 spans 16 residues. Germline lookup yields CDR1 MNHEY and CDR2 SVGEGT. The V and J ends lost 0 bases and 5 bases respectively, with 16 bases between them. In DNA form, the CDR3 reads TGTGCCAGCAGTTACTCGAGGTCAGGGGCCCGGACTGAAGCTTTCTTT. Protein product: CASSYSRSGARTEAFF.

V and J are TRBV6-1 and TRBJ2-3; a weak D match, TRBD2 (6 bases). The germline V and J ends were trimmed by 2 bases and 0 bases, with 15 bases remaining between them. In germline, CDR1 is MNHNS, CDR2 SASEGT. This CDR3 is 17 amino acids long. The CDR3 DNA is TGTGCCAGCAGTGAAAGAATGGTAGCGGCTAGCACAGATACGCAGTATTTT. As protein: CASSERMVAASTDTQYF.

This clone was detected once. J is TRBJ2-5 and V is TRBV5-1; 8 bases are a match to TRBD2. Germline loops: CDR1 SGHRS, CDR2 YFSETQ. V shed 7 bases and J 5 bases; nucleotides not matched to a gene: 7. CDR3 length: 13 amino acids. DNA of the CDR3: TGCGCCAGCCTCGGGGGGGCTGGGGAGACCCAGTACTTC. Its protein is CASLGGAGETQYF.

The chain recombines TRBV6-2 or TRBV6-3 with TRBJ2-7, with a possible D match to TRBD1 (5 bases). Trimming left V 4 bases short and J 1 base short, with 11 bases between. CDR3 length equals 14 residues. Germline V gene lookup returns CDR1 MNHEY and CDR2 SVGEGT. The CDR3 loop is CASSSTAVSYEQYF. The CDR3 coding sequence is TGTGCCAGCAGTTCGACAGCCGTTTCCTACGAGCAGTACTTC.

As DNA, the CDR3 is TGTGCCAGTACCCTAGGGGGCTCTGGAAACACCATATATTTT. This gives the protein CASTLGGSGNTIYF. The chain uses TRBV19 and TRBJ1-3; tentative D call: TRBD1 (6 bases). The CDR3 is 14 residues long. Trimming took off 7 bases at V and 0 bases at J, with 10 bases between the two ends. Germline V lookup: CDR1 LNHDA, CDR2 SQIVND (reference sequence).

This rearrangement joins TRBV15 to TRBJ2-2, with D perhaps matching TRBD2 (6 bases). CDR1 and CDR2 (germline): LNHNV, YYDKDF (reference sequence). V was cut by 0 bases and J by 1 base, with 12 bases left in between. This CDR3 contains 17 residues. CDR3 amino acids: CATSRDHPGENTGELFF. CDR3 DNA sequence: TGTGCCACCAGCAGAGATCATCCGGGAGAGAACACCGGGGAGCTGTTTTTT.

The V call is TRBV28, the J call TRBJ1-5, with D perhaps TRBD1 (6 bases). Trimming took 6 bases from V and 1 from J, leaving 13 bases between them. The CDR3 sequence is 15 residues long. Germline V gene lookup returns CDR1 MDHEN and CDR2 SYDVKM. The CDR3 DNA reads as TGTGCCAGCAGACCTGGGGGCAGGAGCAATCAGCCCCAGCATTTT. Its protein product is CASRPGGRSNQPQHF.

The rearrangement links TRBV10-2 to TRBJ1-1, with a tentative D call TRBD1 (5 bases). Per the germline V gene, CDR1 is WSHSY and CDR2 is SAAADI. V shed 3 bases and J shed 0 bases, with 8 bases lying between them. The CDR3 extends over 14 amino acids. In DNA, the CDR3 is TGCGCCAGCAGTGAATCAGGGATGAACACTGAAGCTTTCTTT. Protein: CASSESGMNTEAFF.

The chain carries TRBV7-2 and TRBJ2-3; D not certain. The CDR3 has 14 residues. Germline V gene data show CDR1 as SGHTA and CDR2 as FQGNSA. V was shortened by 5 bases and J by 0 bases, with 9 bases between the two germline ends. The CDR3 reads CASSPPTSTDTQYF. DNA of the CDR3: TGTGCCAGCAGCCCCCCTACTAGCACAGATACGCAGTATTTT. The full variable domain, with the rest looked up from reference TRBV7-2 and TRBJ2-3, is GAGVSQSPSNKVTEKGKDVELRCDPISGHTALYWYRQSLGQGLEFLIYFQGNSAPDKSGLPSDRFSAERTGGSVSTLTIQRTQQEDSAVYLCASSPPTSTDTQYFGPGTRLTVL.

V and J are TRBV5-4 and TRBJ1-1, with 8 bases fitting TRBD1. V was clipped by 0 bases and J by 1 base; unmatched bases: 5. Germline-derived CDR1 and CDR2 are SGHNT and YYREEE (reference sequence). There are 16 residues in the CDR3. The CDR3 region is CASSLGTGMENTEAFF. The CDR3 coding sequence is TGTGCCAGCAGCTTGGGGACAGGGATGGAGAACACTGAAGCTTTCTTT. Full variable domain (missing parts from reference TRBV5-4 and TRBJ1-1): ETGVTQSPTHLIKTRGQQVTLRCSSQSGHNTVSWYQQALGQGPQFIFQYYREEENGRGNFPPRFSGLQFPNYSSELNVNALELDDSALYLCASSLGTGMENTEAFFGQGTRLTVV.

The chain is built from TRBV24-1 and TRBJ2-2; 7 bases align to TRBD1. Germline-derived CDR1 and CDR2 are KGHDR and SFDVKD. V lost 4 bases and J lost 0; bases outside the gene matches: 4. The length of the CDR3 is 16 residues. The CDR3 protein is CATSDPGTANTGELFF. The CDR3 DNA reads TGTGCCACCAGTGACCCCGGGACAGCGAACACCGGGGAGCTGTTTTTT.

In this sample, this clone turned up once. The V call is TRBV19, the J call TRBJ1-5; 8 nucleotides match TRBD1. This CDR3 spans 16 amino acids. The junction had 17 bases not matched to a gene; V was cut back by 10 bases and J by 6 bases. Germline V lookup: CDR1 LNHDA, CDR2 SQIVND (reference sequence). CDR3 bases: TGTGCCACTACCGACAGGGGAGGGCGGGTGAGTCAGCCCCAGCATTTT. It specifies CATTDRGGRVSQPQHF.

This clone was recorded only once. J is TRBJ1-2 and V is TRBV4-1, with D maybe TRBD1 (5 bases). The CDR3 has 14 residues. Trimming removed 1 base at V and 8 bases at J, with 14 bases between. Germline CDR1 MGHRA, CDR2 YSYEKL. The DNA for the CDR3 is TGCGCCAGCAGCCAAGCTTGGGGGGAAGAAGGCTACACCTTC. It codes for CASSQAWGEEGYTF.

The V and J genes are TRBV4-1 and TRBJ2-1, with D possibly TRBD2 on 5 matching bases. The CDR3 sequence is 15 residues long. Trimming left V 4 bases short and J 9 bases short, with 19 bases between. Germline loops: CDR1 MGHRA, CDR2 YSYEKL. The CDR3 spells CASSLAIDLEGEQFF. CDR3 coding DNA: TGCGCCAGCAGCCTAGCAATTGACTTAGAGGGTGAGCAGTTCTTC.

This chain uses TRBV3-1 (or the pseudogene TRBV3-2) with TRBJ1-2; 7 nucleotides align to TRBD1. Germline CDR1 and CDR2: LGHDT and YNNKEL (reference sequence). J was trimmed by 7 bases and V by 5 bases; bases with no gene match: 7. The CDR3 extends over 13 amino acids. The CDR3 loop reads CASSRQGQGGYTF. CDR3 bases: TGTGCCAGCAGCAGACAGGGTCAGGGTGGCTACACCTTC.

The V gene is TRBV14, the J gene TRBJ2-5, with D perhaps matching TRBD1 (6 bases). The germline V and J ends were trimmed by 1 base and 2 bases, with 14 bases remaining between them. Germline assignment: CDR1 SGHDN and CDR2 FVKESK. The CDR3 is made up of 16 amino acids. CDR3 loop: CASSQAGTTIQETQYF. CDR3 DNA: TGTGCCAGCAGCCAAGCCGGGACAACGATTCAAGAGACCCAGTACTTC.

The gene calls are TRBV19 and TRBJ1-6; no clear D. The CDR3 totals 16 residues. The V and J ends lost 4 bases and 5 bases respectively, with 15 bases between them. Germline CDR1 LNHDA, CDR2 SQIVND (reference sequence). As DNA, the CDR3 is TGTGCCAGTAGTACGACACCCGGGAGTAATAATTCACCCCTCCACTTT. Protein: CASSTTPGSNNSPLHF.

The V and J genes are TRBV10-3 and TRBJ2-3, with 7 bases matching TRBD1. With 4 bases clipped from V and 7 bases from J, the junction kept 2 bases outside the gene matches. Germline lookup yields CDR1 ENHRY and CDR2 SYGVKD. CDR3 length: 12 amino acids. CDR3 nucleotide sequence: TGTGCCATCAGTGGACAGGGTTATACGCAGTATTTT. It is translated as CAISGQGYTQYF.

V usage is TRBV12-5 and J usage is TRBJ1-5, with D tentatively TRBD1 (5 bases). The CDR3 is 13 amino acids. From germline, CDR1 is LGHNT and CDR2 FRNRAP. V dropped 3 bases and J dropped 8 bases, with 11 bases sitting between them. The CDR3 bases are TGTGCTAGTGGTTTAGGCAAAGGGGAGCCCCAGCATTTT. Amino acid sequence: CASGLGKGEPQHF. The full variable domain, in which reference TRBV12-5 and TRBJ1-5 provide the parts outside the CDR3, is DARVTQTPRHKVTEMGQEVTMRCQPILGHNTVFWYRQTMMQGLELLAYFRNRAPLDDSGMPKDRFSAEMPDATLATLKIQPSEPRDSAVYFCASGLGKGEPQHFGDGTRLSIL.

This clone has a count of ten or more. This chain uses TRBV6-5 with TRBJ2-5; TRBD1 matches 8 bases. This CDR3 has 15 amino acids. Germline values: CDR1 MNHEY, CDR2 SVGAGI. V shed 5 bases, J shed 5 bases, and the junction held 10 bases outside the gene matches. The CDR3: CASSRGQALGETQYF. DNA for the CDR3: TGTGCCAGCAGTCGGGGACAGGCCCTGGGGGAGACCCAGTACTTC.

J is TRBJ2-7 and V is TRBV28, with D maybe TRBD2 (5 bases). This CDR3 region has 15 residues. V was shortened by 7 bases and J by 2 bases, with 18 bases between the two germline ends. CDR1 MDHEN and CDR2 SYDVKM come from the germline V gene. CDR3 sequence (DNA): TGTGCCAGCACCCCATTGCGGGTAAGGGCCTACGAGCAGTACTTC. This encodes CASTPLRVRAYEQYF.

The chain combines TRBV5-1 with TRBJ2-5; unclear D gene. The V end was cut by 2 bases, the J end by 1 base, with 15 bases between. Germline CDR1 SGHRS, CDR2 YFSETQ. CDR3 length: 16 amino acids. This chain's CDR3 is CASSFGPPELQETQYF. CDR3 bases: TGCGCCAGCAGCTTTGGTCCACCCGAGCTCCAAGAGACCCAGTACTTC.